A selection of T cell receptor beta chains follows, all from one sample in a study of siplizumab effects on memory and regulatory T cells. Libraries were prepared by immunoSEQ multiplex PCR; TCRdb keeps only in-frame clonotypes and omits some of them. Of over 85,000 clones in the sample, 94% are singletons; the top ten hold 0.3%. The sample taken for sequencing was non-Treg CD4+ T cells sorted from blood. The receptors come from a human donor in good health. The CDR3 runs from the conserved cysteine through the conserved F or W. Fields, in order: clone size, J gene, D gene, V gene, CDR3 DNA, CDR3 protein. The D gene is left open where the match is weak. Not all rows give a size; the values are once, few, many and, for expanded clones, a class.

size: few
J: TRBJ1-5
D: -
V: TRBV6-6
DNA: TGTGCCAGCAGTTACAGGGATCAGCCCCAGCATTTT
CDR3: CASSYRDQPQHF

size: -
J: TRBJ2-2
D: TRBD2
V: TRBV7-3
DNA: TGTGCCAGCAGCTTAATTTCGGGACTAGCGGGTTCCGGGGAGCTGTTTTTT
CDR3: CASSLISGLAGSGELFF

size: -
J: TRBJ1-4
D: -
V: TRBV19
DNA: TGTGCCAGTAGTATCACTCGGGCCTCAACTAATGAAAAACTGTTTTTT
CDR3: CASSITRASTNEKLFF

size: -
J: TRBJ1-1
D: TRBD1
V: TRBV7-2
DNA: TGTGCCAGCAGACCAGGGGGCTACACTGAAGCTTTCTTT
CDR3: CASRPGGYTEAFF

size: -
J: TRBJ1-2
D: TRBD1
V: TRBV5-8
DNA: TGTGCCAGCAGCTTGCAGGGACAGGTGGCGGGGGGCTACACCTTC
CDR3: CASSLQGQVAGGYTF

size: -
J: TRBJ2-1
D: -
V: TRBV19
DNA: TGTGCCAGTAGTCGCGGGGCGGGGATATACAATGAGCAGTTCTTC
CDR3: CASSRGAGIYNEQFF

size: -
J: TRBJ2-6
D: TRBD1
V: TRBV29-1
DNA: TGCAGCGTTTGGGACAGGGCTGTTGGGGCCAACGTCCTGACTTTC
CDR3: CSVWDRAVGANVLTF

size: -
J: TRBJ2-7
D: TRBD2
V: TRBV11-3
DNA: TGTGCCAGCAGCCCCCATCTCGGGACTAGCGGGAGCTCTACTTCCTACGAGCAGTACTTC
CDR3: CASSPHLGTSGSSTSYEQYF

size: -
J: TRBJ1-1
D: -
V: TRBV6-1
DNA: TGTGCCAGCAGTCGGAGGGGGAACACTGAAGCTTTCTTT
CDR3: CASSRRGNTEAFF

size: -
J: TRBJ2-1
D: -
V: TRBV28
DNA: TGTGCCAGCAGCTTACCCCGTTTAGGGGGCAATGAGCAGTTCTTC
CDR3: CASSLPRLGGNEQFF

size: -
J: TRBJ2-2
D: TRBD2
V: TRBV7-3
DNA: TGTGCCAGCAGCTTCGGATTAGCGGGAGCCGGGGAGCTGTTTTTT
CDR3: CASSFGLAGAGELFF

size: -
J: TRBJ1-5
D: TRBD1
V: TRBV2
DNA: TGTGCCAGCAACACCCAGGGGGCCAATCAGCCCCAGCATTTT
CDR3: CASNTQGANQPQHF

size: -
J: TRBJ2-3
D: TRBD1
V: TRBV11-2
DNA: TGTGCCAGCAGCTCCAGACAGGGGCGTGGCACAGATACGCAGTATTTT
CDR3: CASSSRQGRGTDTQYF

size: -
J: TRBJ2-1
D: TRBD2
V: TRBV5-4
DNA: TGTGCCAGCAGCCCGACTAGCGACGACAATGAGCAGTTCTTC
CDR3: CASSPTSDDNEQFF

size: -
J: TRBJ2-3
D: TRBD1
V: TRBV7-2
DNA: TGTGCCAGCAGCTTATCTCCGGGACAGGCGCAGTATTTT
CDR3: CASSLSPGQAQYF

size: -
J: TRBJ2-5
D: TRBD2
V: TRBV7-2
DNA: TGTGCCAGCAGCCCCGGACTAGCGGAAGAGACCCAGTACTTC
CDR3: CASSPGLAEETQYF